These 22 T cell receptor beta chains originate from one sample sequenced in a study of T cell responses to AZD1222 COVID-19 vaccine. Some clones are missing from TCRdb's copy, which holds only in-frame ones; the method was immunoSEQ multiplex PCR. The sample consists of about 170,000 clones, 90% of them appearing once. The sequenced sample was peripheral blood, obtained on day 0 of AZD1222 vaccination. The receptors stem from an adult in good health.

Regarding this clone: Compared with germline, one end of the junction differs, possibly owing to a read error. The J gene is TRBJ1-2, the V gene TRBV6-5; the match to TRBD1 covers 7 bases. CDR1 is MNHEY, CDR2 SVGAGI, per germline. The CDR3 sequence is 12 residues long. As DNA, the CDR3 is TGTGCCAGCAGTTACCCGGCCGGGACAGACGTTTTC. The encoded protein is CASSYPAGTDVF.

The V and J genes are TRBV4-1 and TRBJ2-7; the match to TRBD1 covers 7 bases. J was trimmed by 3 bases and V by 4 bases; bases with no gene match: 6. Germline CDR1 and CDR2: MGHRA and YSYEKL. The CDR3 consists of 14 residues. CDR3 sequence reads: CASSPRQGYYEQYF. CDR3 nucleotides: TGCGCCAGCAGCCCACGACAGGGCTACTACGAGCAGTACTTC.

This chain joins TRBV19 and TRBJ2-7; 10 positions agree with TRBD1. Trimming took 5 bases from V and 6 from J; bases not matched to a gene: 7. Germline values: CDR1 LNHDA, CDR2 SQIVND (reference sequence). The length of the CDR3 is 14 residues. The CDR3 DNA follows: TGTGCCAGTAGTCCCCGACAGGGGGCAGGCGAGCAGTACTTC. Translating it yields CASSPRQGAGEQYF.

V is TRBV12-3 or TRBV12-4 and J is TRBJ2-7; D tentatively fits TRBD1 or TRBD2 (5 bases each). The germline V and J ends were trimmed by 5 bases and 3 bases, with 11 bases remaining between them. This CDR3 is built from 13 residues. CDR3 DNA sequence: TGTGCCAGCAGTGGGGACGGCCGCTACGAGCAGTACTTC. Translated: CASSGDGRYEQYF.

The chain carries TRBV19 and TRBJ2-1; TRBD1 is a possible D gene (5 bases). The V end was cut by 4 bases, the J end by 2 bases, with 6 bases between. The germline CDR1 and CDR2 sequences are LNHDA and SQIVND (reference sequence). This CDR3 spans 13 amino acids. The CDR3 loop is CASSTGPYNEQFF. The CDR3 region has the DNA TGTGCCAGTAGTACAGGGCCCTACAATGAGCAGTTCTTC.

The V and J genes are TRBV19 and TRBJ2-5; D is unclear. Trimming left V 3 bases short and J 1 base short, with 9 bases between. This CDR3 has 14 amino acids. CDR1 and CDR2 from the germline V gene are LNHDA and SQIVND (reference sequence). As DNA, the CDR3 is TGTGCCAGTAGTATCAGAAAGGGCCAAGAGACCCAGTACTTC. This encodes CASSIRKGQETQYF.

The chain recombines TRBV3-1 (or the pseudogene TRBV3-2) with TRBJ1-1, with D possibly TRBD1 on 6 matching bases. The V gene's germline CDR1 is LGHDT and CDR2 YNNKEL (reference sequence). Trimming took 6 bases from V and 1 from J, leaving 18 bases between them. CDR3 length: 16 residues. CDR3 region: CASSPRGGAANTEAFF. CDR3 sequence (DNA): TGTGCCAGCAGTCCCCGCGGGGGCGCGGCGAACACTGAAGCTTTCTTT.

A note on this clone: Other DNA sequences from this sample encode an identical CDR3 as well. The chain joins TRBV18 to TRBJ1-1; tentatively, D is TRBD1 (5 bases). The CDR3 sequence is 13 residues long. CDR1 is KGHSH, CDR2 LQKENI, per germline. The germline V and J ends were trimmed by 3 bases and 1 base, with 6 bases remaining between them. In DNA form, the CDR3 reads TGTGCCAGCTCACCTGGACAGAACACTGAAGCTTTCTTT. Encoded protein: CASSPGQNTEAFF. Complete variable domain (other parts from reference TRBV18 and TRBJ1-1): NAGVMQNPRHLVRRRGQEARLRCSPMKGHSHVYWYRQLPEEGLKFMVYLQKENIIDESGMPKERFSAEFPKEGPSILRIQQVVRGDSAAYFCASSPGQNTEAFFGQGTRLTVV.

The chain combines TRBV3-1 (or the pseudogene TRBV3-2) with TRBJ1-2, with a weak D call TRBD1 (6 bases). CDR3 length equals 14 residues. Germline lookup yields CDR1 LGHDT and CDR2 YNNKEL (reference sequence). The germline V and J ends were trimmed by 4 bases and 8 bases, with 17 bases remaining between them. The CDR3 DNA sequence: TGTGCCAGCAGCCCGGTGGGGGGGGCTAGGGGCTACACCTTC. This codes for CASSPVGGARGYTF.

The chain uses TRBV6-5 and TRBJ2-7; 9 bases are a match to TRBD1. The CDR3 runs 14 residues. Losses at the gene ends were 2 bases for V and 6 bases for J; bases not matched to a gene: 5. Germline assignment: CDR1 MNHEY and CDR2 SVGAGI. The CDR3 loop reads CASSYGGTGSEQYF. Written as DNA, the CDR3 is TGTGCCAGCAGTTACGGAGGGACAGGGAGCGAGCAGTACTTC.

This clone is a singleton in its sample. This chain links TRBV30 with TRBJ2-2, with D unclear. Germline CDR1 reads GTSNPN; CDR2 reads SVGIG (reference sequence). This CDR3 region has 15 residues. Trimming cost V 4 bases and J 3 bases, with 15 bases left between them. CDR3 DNA sequence: TGTGCCTGGAAATCGATGTTACAAGACACCGGGGAGCTGTTTTTT. It yields the protein CAWKSMLQDTGELFF.

This chain connects TRBV6-4 to TRBJ1-6, with 7 bases matching TRBD1. The CDR3 has 15 amino acids. Germline assignment: CDR1 MRHNA and CDR2 SNTAGT. J lost 6 bases, V lost 3 bases, and 5 bases had no gene match. CDR3 region: CASSDTTGVNSPLHF. Written as DNA, the CDR3 is TGTGCCAGCAGTGATACTACAGGGGTTAATTCACCCCTCCACTTT.

The CDR3 DNA is TGTGCCAGCAGTACAACAGGGCAACGGAACACTGAAGCTTTCTTT. It yields the protein CASSTTGQRNTEAFF. The chain joins TRBV6-5 to TRBJ1-1; TRBD1 might be the D (6 bases). Germline CDR1 MNHEY, CDR2 SVGAGI. V was cut by 5 bases and J by 1 base, with 14 bases left in between. The CDR3 has 15 amino acids.

The V gene is TRBV5-1, the J gene TRBJ1-6; 7 bases line up with TRBD1. V lost 4 bases and J lost 8; bases outside the gene matches: 6. The germline CDR1 and CDR2 sequences are SGHRS and YFSETQ. This CDR3 is 14 amino acids long. CDR3 nucleotide sequence: TGCGCCAGCAGCCCCTTAGACAGGGATTCACCCCTCCACTTT. Its translation: CASSPLDRDSPLHF.

The gene calls are TRBV5-6 and TRBJ1-5; D may be TRBD1 (6 bases). Germline V gene data show CDR1 as SGHDT and CDR2 as YYEEEE. The CDR3 runs 16 residues. Trimming took 1 base from V and 2 from J, leaving 13 bases between them. The CDR3 sequence: CASSLWWAGGNQPQHF. For the CDR3, the DNA is TGTGCCAGCAGCTTGTGGTGGGCAGGGGGCAATCAGCCCCAGCATTTT.

The rearrangement joins TRBV19 to TRBJ1-3, with D unclear. The germline V gene has CDR1 LNHDA and CDR2 SQIVND (reference sequence). V lost 3 bases and J 3 bases, leaving 6 bases between the germline ends. The CDR3 consists of 13 residues. The CDR3, as DNA: TGTGCCAGTAGTATTGATGGTGGAAACACCATATATTTT. Encoded protein: CASSIDGGNTIYF.

The chain has TRBV6-5 and TRBJ1-2; D might be TRBD1 (6 bases). V lost 2 bases, J lost 3 bases, and 10 bases lay in between. Per the germline V gene, CDR1 is MNHEY and CDR2 is SVGAGI. The CDR3 contains 14 residues. CDR3 DNA: TGTGCCAGCAGTTACGGGGGGCGCTACTATGGCTACACCTTC. It is translated as CASSYGGRYYGYTF.

This chain joins TRBV3-1 (or the pseudogene TRBV3-2) and TRBJ1-6; D call uncertain. This CDR3 is 12 amino acids long. V was clipped by 0 bases and J by 11 bases, with 5 bases between them. Germline V gene lookup returns CDR1 LGHDT and CDR2 YNNKEL (reference sequence). CDR3 nucleotides: TGTGCCAGCAGCCAAGAGGGAGCACCCCTCCACTTT. Amino acid sequence: CASSQEGAPLHF.

V and J are TRBV6-5 and TRBJ1-4, with D tentatively TRBD1 (6 bases). Germline-derived CDR1 and CDR2 are MNHEY and SVGAGI. The CDR3 has 14 amino acids. Between the trimmed V and J ends, which lost 6 bases and 8 bases, there was a span of 16 bases. In DNA, the CDR3 is TGTGCCAGCAGCAACAGGGAGATGGAGGAAAAACTGTTTTTT. Residues: CASSNREMEEKLFF.

This chain joins TRBV19 and TRBJ1-1; D might be TRBD1 (6 bases). Germline assignment: CDR1 LNHDA and CDR2 SQIVND (reference sequence). V gave up 2 bases and J gave up 6 bases, with 10 bases separating them. This CDR3 region has 13 residues. The CDR3 reads CASSIMRGSEAFF. The CDR3 coding sequence is TGTGCCAGTAGTATAATGAGGGGGTCTGAAGCTTTCTTT.

This clone was seen only once. The rearrangement links TRBV14 to TRBJ2-2; D gene unclear. The CDR3 runs 16 residues. V lost 3 bases and J 4 bases, leaving 15 bases between the germline ends. Germline CDR1 and CDR2: SGHDN and FVKESK. The CDR3 region is CASSHRVFGGTGELFF. Here the CDR3 DNA reads TGTGCCAGCAGCCATAGAGTATTTGGCGGCACCGGGGAGCTGTTTTTT.

The rearrangement uses TRBV5-6 and TRBJ1-1, with D hard to call. Trimming left V 2 bases short and J 2 bases short, with 7 bases between. The CDR3 loop spans 13 amino acids. From germline, CDR1 is SGHDT and CDR2 YYEEEE. The CDR3 is CASSLGRNTEAFF. For the CDR3, the DNA is TGTGCCAGCAGCTTAGGGAGAAACACTGAAGCTTTCTTT.